One T cell receptor beta chain is described in this entry. Its target is not known. These data originate in a study of T cell responses to AZD1222 COVID-19 vaccine. Findings of the study overall: Seropositivity was recorded at baseline in only a handful of AZD1222 recipients.

Only in-frame clones appear in the TCRdb table, and some are missing; sequencing was by immunoSEQ multiplex PCR. The data show more than 110,000 clones, 92% seen once. The CDR3 spans 14 residues. Per the germline V gene, CDR1 is SGHTA and CDR2 is FQGNSA. V was clipped by 3 bases and J by 5 bases, with 14 bases between them. This TCR came from an adult who received the AZD1222 COVID-19 vaccine. Here the sequenced sample was peripheral blood, taken 28 days after the second AZD1222 dose. The chain links TRBV7-2 to TRBJ2-7; D may be TRBD2 (5 bases). CDR3 DNA: TGTGCCAGCAGCTTTCTCGGGATCATCAACGAGCAGTACTTC. It is translated as CASSFLGIINEQYF.